Listed below are T cell receptor beta chains from one sample, sequenced in a study of blood T cell repertoires in COVID-19. Method: immunoSEQ multiplex PCR; TCRdb's copy keeps in-frame clones and lacks some. The sample lists about 200,000 clones; 65% to 90% were seen once. The source material was PBMCs or T cells enriched from blood (not recorded which). These receptors were obtained from a middle-aged woman with acute COVID-19. Both conserved end residues are part of each CDR3.

V gene	CDR3 protein
TRBV5-1	CASRLADVSDTQYF
TRBV19	CASRARGQITEAFF
TRBV27	CASSRDRPSRGSYEQYF
TRBV7-2	CASRGGGLVADTQYF
TRBV3-1/TRBV3-2	CASSQEGTSGSEETQYF
TRBV10-1	CASSESGNTGELFF
TRBV7-9	CASSVAGGTANAGELFF
TRBV6-4	CASSVSCPGGYTF
TRBV18	CASSPKGQGGAFF
TRBV28	CASDPPGDRDRANEQYF
TRBV27	CASSVRGTSGSPSEQYF
TRBV4-1	CASSQEGRGETQYF
TRBV28	CASSLASGSVYEQYF
TRBV28	CATTPPYGVVQPQHF
TRBV2	CASSTQGRKNIQYF
TRBV2	CASQDRGMYEQYF
TRBV28	CASSLRESWGDTQYF
TRBV28	CASSFEGPYSPLHF
TRBV18	CASSPGQAGGNQPQHF
TRBV28	CASSLLASMVGQFF
TRBV13	CASSLWSYGRPNTEAFF
TRBV6-5	CASSRTGKETQYF
TRBV28	CASSLTSGGAIETQYF
TRBV4-3	CASSQERGLAGGNEQFF
TRBV5-6	CASSFSRDIQYF
TRBV29-1	CSVGVRTSFTEQYF
TRBV7-2	CASTYPGGYEQYF
TRBV6-8	CASSRPGYEQYF
TRBV3-1/TRBV3-2	CASSPSGGYNEQFF
TRBV3-1/TRBV3-2	CASRDRGALTEAFF
TRBV20-1	CSASDYILLAGGRGNEQFF
TRBV4-1	CASSQVFDRGEPQHF
TRBV28	CASSLPIAPGEQYF
TRBV10-3	CAISESNLAGVYNEQFF
TRBV9	CASSVMGDREETQYF
TRBV12-3/TRBV12-4	CASSFTGDGYTF
TRBV11-2	CASSSQKLSGRLTGELFF
TRBV5-4	CASSVLAGAMYEQYF
TRBV11-2	CASSFVVGQTGNTIYF
TRBV4-1	CASSTLPGGQETQYF
TRBV28	CASSLVGTGLDEQYF
TRBV27	CASSPGSTGELFF
TRBV28	CASSFRTVYQETQYF
TRBV29-1	CSVEAGTVDEQYF
TRBV14	CASSRLRGQQETQYF